The clone carrying this T cell receptor (beta chain) was seen just once. The data derive from a study of PD-L1 blockade in urothelial cancer. Study information: Patients had undergone 0 to 3 prior chemotherapy regimens. The analyses of blood took place 3 weeks (second dose) and 6 weeks after treatment start. Blood gave a median about 150,000 T cells.

The CDR3 spans 19 residues. Trimming removed 0 bases from V and 8 bases from J; junction bases left unmatched: 15. CDR1 SGHNT and CDR2 YENEEA come from the germline V gene. Each PCR contained spiked-in synthetic TCR analog templates. Sequenced by immunoSEQ multiplex PCR; TCRdb stores in-frame clones only, minus some. The table records under 40,000 clones, roughly 91% of them present only once. This chain links TRBV11-3 with TRBJ2-1, with 11 bases that match TRBD2. Here the sequenced sample was PBMCs, taken around atezolizumab (anti-PD-L1) treatment. This clonotype originated in a man in his 60s with urothelial cancer. The CDR3 DNA sequence: TGTGCCAGCAGCTTAGATTACTCAATAGCGGGGGGGTTTGTAGATGAGCAGTTCTTC. Translated: CASSLDYSIAGGFVDEQFF. The full variable domain, with the rest looked up from reference TRBV11-3 and TRBJ2-1, is EAGVVQSPRYKIIEKKQPVAFWCNPISGHNTLYWYLQNLGQGPELLIRYENEEAVDDSQLPKDRFSAERLKGVDSTLKIQPAELGDSAVYLCASSLDYSIAGGFVDEQFFGPGTRLTVL.